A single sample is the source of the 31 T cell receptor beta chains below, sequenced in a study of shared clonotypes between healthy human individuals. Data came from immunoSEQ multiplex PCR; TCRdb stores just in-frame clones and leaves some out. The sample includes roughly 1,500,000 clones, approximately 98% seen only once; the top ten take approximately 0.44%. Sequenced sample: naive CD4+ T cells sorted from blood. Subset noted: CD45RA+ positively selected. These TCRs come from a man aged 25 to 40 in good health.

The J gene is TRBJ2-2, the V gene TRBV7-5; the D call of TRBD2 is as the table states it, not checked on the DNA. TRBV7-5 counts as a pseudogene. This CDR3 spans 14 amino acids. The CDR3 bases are TGTGTCAGAAGCTGCTGGACTAGCACCGGGGAGCTGTTTTTT. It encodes CVRSCWTSTGELFF.

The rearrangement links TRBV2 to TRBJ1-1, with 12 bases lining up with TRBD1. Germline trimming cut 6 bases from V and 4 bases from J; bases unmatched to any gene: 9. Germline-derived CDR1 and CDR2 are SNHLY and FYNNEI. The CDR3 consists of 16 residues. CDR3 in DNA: TGTGCCAGCAGAAGTGGGACAGGGGGCCTCGGCACTGAAGCTTTCTTT. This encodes CASRSGTGGLGTEAFF.

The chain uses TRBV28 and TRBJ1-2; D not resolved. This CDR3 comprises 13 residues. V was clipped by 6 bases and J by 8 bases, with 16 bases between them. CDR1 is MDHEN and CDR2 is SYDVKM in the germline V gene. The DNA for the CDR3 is TGTGCCAGCAGCGGCCCGTCTAGGTACGGCTACACCTTC. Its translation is CASSGPSRYGYTF.

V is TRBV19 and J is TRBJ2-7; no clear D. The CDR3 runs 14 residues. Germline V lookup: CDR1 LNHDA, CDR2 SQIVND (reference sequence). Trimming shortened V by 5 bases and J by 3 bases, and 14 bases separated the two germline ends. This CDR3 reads CASSGSGWDYEQYF. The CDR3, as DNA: TGTGCCAGTAGTGGTTCAGGTTGGGACTACGAGCAGTACTTC. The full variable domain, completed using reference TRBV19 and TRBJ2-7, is DGGITQSPKYLFRKEGQNVTLSCEQNLNHDAMYWYRQDPGQGLRLIYYSQIVNDFQKGDIAEGYSVSREKKESFPLTVTSAQKNPTAFYLCASSGSGWDYEQYFGPGTRLTVT.

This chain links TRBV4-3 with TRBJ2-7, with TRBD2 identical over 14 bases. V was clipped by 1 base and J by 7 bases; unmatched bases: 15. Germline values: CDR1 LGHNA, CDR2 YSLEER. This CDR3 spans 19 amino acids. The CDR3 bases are TGCGCCAGCAGCCAAGCGAAGGGACTAGCGGGAGAGCTTACGTGGGAGCAGTACTTC. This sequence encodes CASSQAKGLAGELTWEQYF.

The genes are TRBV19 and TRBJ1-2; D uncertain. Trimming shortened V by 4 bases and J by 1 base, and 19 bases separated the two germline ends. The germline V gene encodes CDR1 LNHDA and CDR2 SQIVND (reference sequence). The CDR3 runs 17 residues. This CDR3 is CASSTGLLDVFNYGYTF. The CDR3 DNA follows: TGTGCCAGTAGTACCGGACTTCTGGATGTCTTTAACTATGGCTACACCTTC.

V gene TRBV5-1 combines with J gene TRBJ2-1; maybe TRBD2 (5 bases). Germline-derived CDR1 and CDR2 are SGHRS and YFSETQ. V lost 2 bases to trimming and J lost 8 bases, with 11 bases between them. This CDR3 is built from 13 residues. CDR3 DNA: TGCGCCAGCAGCTTCCTACTAGTGGATGAGCAGTTCTTC. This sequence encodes CASSFLLVDEQFF.

The CDR3 DNA sequence: TGTGCCAGCAGCGGGGGGTCTGCGCAGGAGCAGTTCTTC. Protein sequence: CASSGGSAQEQFF. The chain has TRBV7-6 and TRBJ2-1, with D perhaps TRBD2 (6 bases). Germline-derived CDR1 and CDR2 are SGHVS and FNYEAQ. V was clipped by 5 bases and J by 10 bases, with 15 bases between them. The CDR3 has 13 amino acids.

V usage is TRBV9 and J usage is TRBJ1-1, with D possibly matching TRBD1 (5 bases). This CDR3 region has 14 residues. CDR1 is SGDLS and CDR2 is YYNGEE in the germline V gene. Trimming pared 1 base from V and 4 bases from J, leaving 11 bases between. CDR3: CASSVRGVPTEAFF. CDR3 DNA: TGTGCCAGCAGCGTAAGAGGGGTACCCACTGAAGCTTTCTTT. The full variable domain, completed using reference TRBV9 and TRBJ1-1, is DSGVTQTPKHLITATGQRVTLRCSPRSGDLSVYWYQQSLDQGLQFLIQYYNGEERAKGNILERFSAQQFPDLHSELNLSSLELGDSALYFCASSVRGVPTEAFFGQGTRLTVV.

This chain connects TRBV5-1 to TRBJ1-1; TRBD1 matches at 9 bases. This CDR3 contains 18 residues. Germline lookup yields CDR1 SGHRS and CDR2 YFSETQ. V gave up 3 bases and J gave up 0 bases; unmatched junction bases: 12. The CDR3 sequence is CASSSNPPGQGMNTEAFF. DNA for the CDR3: TGCGCCAGCAGCTCCAATCCACCGGGACAGGGCATGAACACTGAAGCTTTCTTT.

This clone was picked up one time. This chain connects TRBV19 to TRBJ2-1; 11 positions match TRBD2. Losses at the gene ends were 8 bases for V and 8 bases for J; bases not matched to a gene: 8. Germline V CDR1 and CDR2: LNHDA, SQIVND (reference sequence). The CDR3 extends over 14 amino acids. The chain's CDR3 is CASSGSGRGDEQFF. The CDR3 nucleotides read TGTGCCAGTTCGGGTAGCGGGAGGGGGGATGAGCAGTTCTTC.

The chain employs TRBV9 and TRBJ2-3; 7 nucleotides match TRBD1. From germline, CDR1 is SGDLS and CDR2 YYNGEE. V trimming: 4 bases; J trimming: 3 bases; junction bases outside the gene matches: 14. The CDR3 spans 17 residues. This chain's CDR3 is CASSWRVTGVGTDTQYF. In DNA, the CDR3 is TGTGCCAGCAGCTGGAGAGTAACAGGGGTGGGGACAGATACGCAGTATTTT.

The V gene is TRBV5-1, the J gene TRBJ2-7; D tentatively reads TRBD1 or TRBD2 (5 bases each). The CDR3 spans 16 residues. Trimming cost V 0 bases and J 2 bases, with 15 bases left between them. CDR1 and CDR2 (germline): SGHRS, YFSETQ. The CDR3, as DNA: TGCGCCAGCAGCTTGGTAGCTGGGGGTAGACCCTACGAGCAGTACTTC. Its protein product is CASSLVAGGRPYEQYF.

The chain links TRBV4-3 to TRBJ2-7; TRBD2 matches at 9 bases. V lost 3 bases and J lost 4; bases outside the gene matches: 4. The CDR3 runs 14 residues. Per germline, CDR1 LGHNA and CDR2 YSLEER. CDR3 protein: CASSQTSGVYEQYF. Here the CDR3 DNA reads TGCGCCAGCAGCCAGACTAGCGGCGTGTACGAGCAGTACTTC.

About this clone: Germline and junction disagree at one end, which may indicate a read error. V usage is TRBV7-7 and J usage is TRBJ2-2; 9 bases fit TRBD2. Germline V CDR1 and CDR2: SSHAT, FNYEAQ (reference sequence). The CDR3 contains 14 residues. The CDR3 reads CASSLGTSSGELFF. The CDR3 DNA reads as TGTGCTAGCAGCTTAGGGACTAGCTCCGGGGAGCTGTTTTTT.

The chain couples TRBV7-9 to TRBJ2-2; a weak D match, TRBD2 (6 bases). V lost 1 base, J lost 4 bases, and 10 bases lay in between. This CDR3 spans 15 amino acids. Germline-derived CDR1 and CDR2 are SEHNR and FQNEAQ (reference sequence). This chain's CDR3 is CASSLEGGITGELFF. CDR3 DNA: TGTGCCAGCAGCTTAGAAGGCGGGATCACCGGGGAGCTGTTTTTT.

The chain's CDR3 is CASSVGQRETQYF. CDR3 bases: TGTGCCAGCAGCGTAGGGCAGCGAGAGACCCAGTACTTC. The rearrangement uses TRBV9 and TRBJ2-5, with unresolved D. The CDR3 length is 13 residues. Trimming took 0 bases from V and 4 from J, leaving 7 bases between them. The germline V gene has CDR1 SGDLS and CDR2 YYNGEE.

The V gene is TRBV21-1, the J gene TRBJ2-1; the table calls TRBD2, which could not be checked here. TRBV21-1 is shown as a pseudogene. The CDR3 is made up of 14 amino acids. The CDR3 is CASSPSGRGNEQFF. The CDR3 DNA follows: TGTGCCAGCAGCCCTAGCGGGAGGGGCAATGAGCAGTTCTTC.

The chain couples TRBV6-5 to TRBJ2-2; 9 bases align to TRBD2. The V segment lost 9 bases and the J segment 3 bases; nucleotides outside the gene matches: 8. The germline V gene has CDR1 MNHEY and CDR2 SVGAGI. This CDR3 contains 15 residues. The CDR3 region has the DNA TGTGCCAGTTACGGGAGCGGGAGGCACACCGGGGAGCTGTTTTTT. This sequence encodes CASYGSGRHTGELFF.

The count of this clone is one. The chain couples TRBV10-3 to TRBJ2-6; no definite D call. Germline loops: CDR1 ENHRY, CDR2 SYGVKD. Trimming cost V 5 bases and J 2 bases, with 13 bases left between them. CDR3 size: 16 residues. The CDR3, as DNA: TGTGCCATCAGTTTGGGTGGACCTCCTGGGGCCAACGTCCTGACTTTC. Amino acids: CAISLGGPPGANVLTF.

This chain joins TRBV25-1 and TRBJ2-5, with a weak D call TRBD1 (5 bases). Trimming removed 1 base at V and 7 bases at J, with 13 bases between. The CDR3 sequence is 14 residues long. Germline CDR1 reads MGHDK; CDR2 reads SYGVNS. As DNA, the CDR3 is TGTGCCAGCAGTGAATTAAGGGCGCAGGGGACCCAGTACTTC. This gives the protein CASSELRAQGTQYF.

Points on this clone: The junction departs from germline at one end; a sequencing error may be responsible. The CDR3 spells CATSQSGIVGSTDTQYF. CDR3 coding DNA: TGCGCCACCAGCCAATCAGGGATAGTCGGTAGCACAGATACGCAGTATTTT. The rearrangement uses TRBV5-1 and TRBJ2-3, with TRBD1 as a possible D gene (5 bases). Germline V gene sequence: CDR1 SGHRS, CDR2 YFSETQ. The CDR3 covers 17 residues.

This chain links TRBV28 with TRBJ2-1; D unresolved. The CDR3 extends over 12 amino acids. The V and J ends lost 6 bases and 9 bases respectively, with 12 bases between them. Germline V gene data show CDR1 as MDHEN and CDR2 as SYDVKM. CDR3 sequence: CASSPPRLEQFF. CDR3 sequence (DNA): TGTGCCAGCAGCCCCCCCCGGCTTGAGCAGTTCTTC.

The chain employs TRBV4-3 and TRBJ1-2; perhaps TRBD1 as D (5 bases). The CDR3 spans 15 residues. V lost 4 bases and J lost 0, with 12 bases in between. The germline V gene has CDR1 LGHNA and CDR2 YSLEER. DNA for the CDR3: TGCGCCAGCAGCCGAACGGACACCTCTAACTATGGCTACACCTTC. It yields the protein CASSRTDTSNYGYTF.

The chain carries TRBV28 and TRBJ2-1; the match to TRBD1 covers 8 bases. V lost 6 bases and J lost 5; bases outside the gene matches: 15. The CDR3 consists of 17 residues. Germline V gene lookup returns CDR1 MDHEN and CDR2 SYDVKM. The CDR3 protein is CASSLPWGQGANNEQFF. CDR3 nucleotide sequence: TGTGCCAGCAGCCTCCCTTGGGGCCAGGGGGCCAACAATGAGCAGTTCTTC. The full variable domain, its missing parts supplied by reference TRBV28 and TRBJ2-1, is DVKVTQSSRYLVKRTGEKVFLECVQDMDHENMFWYRQDPGLGLRLIYFSYDVKMKEKGDIPEGYSVSREKKERFSLILESASTNQTSMYLCASSLPWGQGANNEQFFGPGTRLTVL.

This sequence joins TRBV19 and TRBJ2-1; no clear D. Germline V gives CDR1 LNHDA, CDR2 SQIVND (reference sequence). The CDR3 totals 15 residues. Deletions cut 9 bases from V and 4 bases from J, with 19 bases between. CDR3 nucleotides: TGTGCCAGATGTCCAAGATGTATGGGGTACAATGAGCAGTTCTTC. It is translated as CARCPRCMGYNEQFF.

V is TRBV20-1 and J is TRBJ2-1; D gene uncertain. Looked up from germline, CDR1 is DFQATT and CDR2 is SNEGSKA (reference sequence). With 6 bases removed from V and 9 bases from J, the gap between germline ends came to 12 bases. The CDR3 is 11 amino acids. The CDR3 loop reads CSAQHESEQFF. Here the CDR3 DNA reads TGCAGTGCCCAACACGAGAGTGAGCAGTTCTTC.

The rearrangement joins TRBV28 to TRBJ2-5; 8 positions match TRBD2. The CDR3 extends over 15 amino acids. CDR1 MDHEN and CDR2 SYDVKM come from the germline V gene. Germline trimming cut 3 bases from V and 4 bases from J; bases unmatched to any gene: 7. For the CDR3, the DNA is TGTGCCAGCAGTTTCCCGGGAGGGGCCGGAGAGACCCAGTACTTC. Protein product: CASSFPGGAGETQYF.

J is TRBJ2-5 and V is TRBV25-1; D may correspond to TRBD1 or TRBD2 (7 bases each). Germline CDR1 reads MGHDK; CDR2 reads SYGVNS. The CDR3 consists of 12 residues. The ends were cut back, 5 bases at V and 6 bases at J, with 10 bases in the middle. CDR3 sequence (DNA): TGTGCCAGCAGTCAGGGGGGGCAGACCCAGTACTTC. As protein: CASSQGGQTQYF. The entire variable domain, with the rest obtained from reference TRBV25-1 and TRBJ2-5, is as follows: EADIYQTPRYLVIGTGKKITLECSQTMGHDKMYWYQQDPGMELHLIHYSYGVNSTEKGDLSSESTVSRIRTEHFPLTLESARPSHTSQYLCASSQGGQTQYFGPGTRLLVL.

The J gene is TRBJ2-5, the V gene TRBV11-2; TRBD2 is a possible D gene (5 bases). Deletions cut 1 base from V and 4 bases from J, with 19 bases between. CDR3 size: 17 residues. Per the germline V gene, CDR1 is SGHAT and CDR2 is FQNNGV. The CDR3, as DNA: TGTGCCAGCAGCTTAGGGGTGTCACTCGGGGAAGGAGAGACCCAGTACTTC. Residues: CASSLGVSLGEGETQYF.

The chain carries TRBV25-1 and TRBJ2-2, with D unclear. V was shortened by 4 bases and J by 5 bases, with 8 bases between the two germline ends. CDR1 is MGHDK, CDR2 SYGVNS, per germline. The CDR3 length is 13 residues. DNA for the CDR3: TGTGCCAGCAGTGTATTGCTAACCGGGGAGCTGTTTTTT. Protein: CASSVLLTGELFF.